This T cell receptor (beta chain) was sequenced during a study of shared clonotypes between healthy human individuals (TCRdb year 2020). Regarding the research as a whole: A few men and a couple of women, aged 18 to 49 years, made up the cohort. For each donor, CD4 naive and CD4 memory were each run on three plates, CD8 naive on two plates, and CD8 memory on one plate. Different laboratories and diverse techniques were used to prepare libraries and sequence TCR repertoires, to increase sequencing depth and limit assay-specific biases. To estimate repertoire size and how much clonotype sharing occurs between individuals, the study deeply sequenced the blood TCR repertoires of about 5 healthy adults. Per donor, leukapheresis produced somewhere between about 0.94 and 9.5 billion PBMCs.

General findings and caveats noted by the study authors: Sampling was limited to blood, and TCR repertoires in tissue likely differ from TCR repertoires in blood. Even with the large sequencing depth, rarefaction of the sorted-subset datasets indicated that sequencing was incomplete. The genetic and exposure-history diversity represented was limited by the small number of donors. Pairwise subsampling indicated that sequencing depth was expected to affect the degree of clonotype sharing among donors. Naive subsets generally had larger estimated clonotype richness than memory subsets. When a handful of donors were compared, the shared fraction of clonotypes was about 5.4% for naive CD4, approximately 3.5% for naive CD8, roughly 2.5% for memory CD4, and less than 0.5% for memory CD8. Compared with non-shared clonotypes, clonotypes shared by all four sorted-subset donors had higher generation probabilities.

The germline V gene gives CDR1 as SGHDT and CDR2 as YYEEEE. From cysteine to phenylalanine, the CDR3 is 14 amino acids long. Kept here is only the CDR3 DNA, which spans 42 bases and is read in frame from base 1. The V and J ends are trimmed by 4 bases and 0 bases, leaving 11 bases between them. This clone was seen just once. Its target antigen remains unknown. Per-nucleotide qualities are absent, and no much larger clonotype sits a single base away. The donors were healthy, HIV-negative adults who had no recently reported acute infections or vaccinations. All donors were Caucasian adults living in Nashville, Tennessee, USA. CD4+ T cells were enriched by magnetic negative selection; naive cells were then positively selected on CD45RA, and the negative fraction formed the memory subset. Blood was collected by leukapheresis, and PBMCs were isolated by Ficoll-Histopaque density gradient centrifugation and then cryopreserved in liquid nitrogen vapor phase. Purity and quantity of every magnetically sorted T cell population were checked by analytical flow cytometry. Genomic DNA was isolated from every sorted fraction and measured by UV absorbance on a Nanodrop 2000c.

Using the deep immunoSEQ assay, TCR CDR3 regions were amplified from genomic DNA by multiplex PCR. Extracted genomic DNA from each cell subset was spread evenly across all wells of several immunoSEQ 96-well plates, with each plate serving as a replicate. For sorted subsets, each replicate PCR was loaded with approximately 0.2 ug genomic DNA, equivalent to some 31,000 T cell genomes. Purified libraries were quantified with a Qubit 3.0 fluorometer, sized on a Bioanalyzer 2100, and re-quantified with the KAPA Library Quantification kit. A separate single-read 150-cycle Illumina NextSeq 550 flow cell was used to sequence each immunoSEQ 96-well plate. Processing in the source paper ran as follows. Because only junctional sequences without quality scores were contained in the immunoSEQ output, filtering matching that applied to full-length reads could not be performed. To assign V/J genes and CDR3, sequences were annotated against IMGT germline references using PyIR, a Python wrapper for IgBLAST v1.9. Reads with weak V/J assignments (E-value above 1e-6), missing CDR3, stop codons, out-of-frame junctions, or ambiguous translated residues were removed. A V3J clonotype was defined by an identical inferred V gene, J gene, and CDR3 amino acid sequence. The percentage overlap between two repertoires was calculated by dividing the number of shared unique clonotypes by the size of the smaller repertoire. Three approaches were used to assess repertoire richness: RTK rarefaction, the Chao1 estimator, and Recon v2.1 estimates of unobserved clonotypes. For all TCRbeta clonotypes obtained by the gDNA method from a handful of donors, generation probabilities were computed with OLGA. The table was pulled from immuneACCESS by TCRdb, which kept in-frame rearrangements only. Such tables lose some clones; where checked, under half of the loss comes from unresolved V genes, and the rest has no known cause. Clone size and the V and J calls come from that table; the DNA yielded D and trimming. The sample profile shows about 2.3 million clones; 85% to 95% of them were found once. Roughly 0.34% of the sample belongs to the ten largest clones.

Material for sequencing was naive CD4+ T cells from PBMCs. This specimen's cell subset or site label, interpreted: CD45RA+ positively selected. The clonotype originates from a man younger than 35 in good health. Some clones in this sample may be carry-over from other donors' samples. The chain links TRBV5-6 with TRBJ2-7; no D segment can be confidently identified. CDR3 region: CASSQVGFSYEQYF. The nucleotide sequence reads TGTGCCAGCAGCCAGGTGGGATTCTCCTACGAGCAGTACTTC.